The next 25 T cell receptor beta chains were all read from a single sample in a study of graft-versus-host responses after intestinal transplantation. Only in-frame clones appear in the TCRdb table, and some are missing; sequencing was by immunoSEQ multiplex PCR. This table has roughly 36,000 clones, roughly 95% appearing once. For these TCRs, the target antigens are not known. The source was unstimulated CD8+ T cells sorted from spleen or lymph node cells, collected before transplant. Receptor source: a human donor who was the organ donor for an intestinal transplant.

The chain employs TRBV30 and TRBJ2-7, with a possible D match to TRBD1 (5 bases). Germline V lookup: CDR1 GTSNPN, CDR2 SVGIG (reference sequence). The CDR3 is 11 residues long. Trimming left V 8 bases short and J 3 bases short, with 11 bases between. CDR3 in DNA: TGTGCCGGGTGGGGCCACTACGAGCAGTACTTC. It translates to CAGWGHYEQYF.

J is TRBJ1-2 and V is TRBV11-2; TRBD1 matches 8 bases. The CDR3 runs to 13 residues. CDR1 and CDR2 from the germline V gene are SGHAT and FQNNGV. Trimming removed 5 bases from V and 8 bases from J; junction bases left unmatched: 7. The CDR3 here is CASSAETGGGYTF. CDR3 nucleotide sequence: TGTGCCAGCAGCGCCGAAACAGGGGGGGGCTACACCTTC. Combining the CDR3 with reference TRBV11-2 and TRBJ1-2 gives the whole variable domain EAGVAQSPRYKIIEKRQSVAFWCNPISGHATLYWYQQILGQGPKLLIQFQNNGVVDDSQLPKDRFSAERLKGVDSTLKIQPAKLEDSAVYLCASSAETGGGYTFGSGTRLTVV.

The DNA for the CDR3 is TGTGCCAGCAGCCAAGATCGGCTGGATATGGGCGAGACCCAGTACTTC. It codes for CASSQDRLDMGETQYF. The chain has TRBV4-2 and TRBJ2-5; no definite D call. Trimming cost V 0 bases and J 5 bases, with 16 bases left between them. Germline V gene sequence: CDR1 LGHNA, CDR2 YNFKEQ. The CDR3 loop spans 16 amino acids.

The chain has TRBV11-2 and TRBJ2-1; a weak D match, TRBD1 (6 bases). Looked up from germline, CDR1 is SGHAT and CDR2 is FQNNGV. V was cut by 0 bases and J by 6 bases, with 15 bases left in between. This CDR3 region has 16 residues. The CDR3, as DNA: TGTGCCAGCAGCTTAGAGTGGAGACAGGTCTTCAATGAGCAGTTCTTC. It is translated as CASSLEWRQVFNEQFF.

J is TRBJ2-2 and V is TRBV7-9; no clear D. V was clipped by 1 base and J by 4 bases, with 1 base between them. The CDR3 has 12 residues. Looked up from germline, CDR1 is SEHNR and CDR2 is FQNEAQ (reference sequence). As DNA, the CDR3 is TGTGCCAGCAGCTTAGGCACCGGGGAGCTGTTTTTT. Protein product: CASSLGTGELFF.

V gene TRBV7-8 combines with J gene TRBJ2-1; possibly TRBD2 for D (7 bases). V gave up 2 bases and J gave up 13 bases, with 21 bases separating them. The CDR3 loop spans 15 amino acids. Per the germline V gene, CDR1 is SGHVS and CDR2 is FQNEAQ. CDR3 region: CASSLTSSRGADQFF. The CDR3 DNA reads as TGTGCCAGCAGCTTAACTTCCTCCCGGGGGGCGGACCAGTTCTTC.

This clone occurred once. The rearrangement uses TRBV2 and TRBJ2-5; 8 bases are shared with TRBD1. The V gene's germline CDR1 is SNHLY and CDR2 FYNNEI. V lost 0 bases to trimming and J lost 1 base; unmatched junction nucleotides: 1. This CDR3 spans 15 amino acids. This CDR3 reads CASSEAGTGQETQYF. DNA of the CDR3: TGTGCCAGCAGTGAAGCGGGGACAGGCCAAGAGACCCAGTACTTC. Full variable domain (rest looked up from reference TRBV2 and TRBJ2-5): EPEVTQTPSHQVTQMGQEVILRCVPISNHLYFYWYRQILGQKVEFLVSFYNNEISEKSEIFDDQFSVERPDGSNFTLKIRSTKLEDSAMYFCASSEAGTGQETQYFGPGTRLLVL.

V and J are TRBV4-3 and TRBJ1-6; D is undetermined. Germline CDR1 and CDR2: LGHNA and YSLEER. The V and J ends lost 0 bases and 0 bases respectively, with 9 bases between them. The length of the CDR3 is 17 residues. In DNA form, the CDR3 reads TGCGCCAGCAGCCAAGAAGGGCAGAGCTCCTATAATTCACCCCTCCACTTT. Translating gives CASSQEGQSSYNSPLHF.

In its sample, this clone was seen once. This chain uses TRBV7-2 with TRBJ2-7, with 7 positions matching TRBD1. The J segment lost 3 bases and the V segment lost 5 bases, leaving 10 bases of the junction unmatched. The CDR3 covers 15 residues. The germline V gene encodes CDR1 SGHTA and CDR2 FQGNSA. The CDR3 is CASSQYGDSRYEQYF. CDR3 DNA: TGTGCCAGCAGCCAATATGGGGACAGCCGCTACGAGCAGTACTTC.

The chain combines TRBV4-1 with TRBJ2-1; D gene uncertain. The CDR3 extends over 16 amino acids. V dropped 1 base and J dropped 6 bases, with 16 bases sitting between them. Germline assignment: CDR1 MGHRA and CDR2 YSYEKL. In nucleotides, the CDR3 is TGCGCCAGCAGCCAAGCCACCGGGCCTGAGGTCAATGAGCAGTTCTTC. It codes for CASSQATGPEVNEQFF.

The chain couples TRBV29-1 to TRBJ2-2; TRBD1 aligns across 7 bases. The junction had 5 bases not matched to a gene; V was cut back by 3 bases and J by 4 bases. This CDR3 region has 14 residues. Germline V gives CDR1 SQVTM, CDR2 ANQGSEA. As DNA, the CDR3 is TGCAGCGTTGACGAGACAGGGAGCACCGGGGAGCTGTTTTTT. Amino acid sequence: CSVDETGSTGELFF.

V usage is TRBV9 and J usage is TRBJ1-1; tentatively, D is TRBD1 (5 bases). CDR3 length equals 15 residues. Trimming pared 3 bases from V and 0 bases from J, leaving 12 bases between. Germline loops: CDR1 SGDLS, CDR2 YYNGEE. Here the CDR3 reads CASSAADSMNTEAFF. The DNA of the CDR3 is TGTGCCAGCAGCGCTGCCGACAGTATGAACACTGAAGCTTTCTTT.

This clone appeared once. The chain recombines TRBV2 with TRBJ2-1; D possibly uses TRBD1 or TRBD2 (5 bases each). The CDR3 extends over 12 amino acids. V was cut by 2 bases and J by 7 bases, with 6 bases left in between. Germline V CDR1 and CDR2: SNHLY, FYNNEI. CDR3 sequence reads: CASSEWGNEQFF. The CDR3 DNA sequence: TGTGCCAGCAGTGAATGGGGGAATGAGCAGTTCTTC.

The chain joins TRBV10-2 to TRBJ1-5; D might be TRBD1 (5 bases). This CDR3 has 13 residues. Germline loops: CDR1 WSHSY, CDR2 SAAADI. The germline V and J ends were trimmed by 8 bases and 0 bases, with 8 bases remaining between them. Written as DNA, the CDR3 is TGCGCCAGCGGGACCGATAGCAATCAGCCCCAGCATTTT. It yields the protein CASGTDSNQPQHF.

V is TRBV11-3 and J is TRBJ2-1; 9 bases are a match to TRBD1. Germline V CDR1 and CDR2: SGHNT, YENEEA. V trimming: 5 bases; J trimming: 2 bases; junction bases outside the gene matches: 4. The CDR3 has 15 amino acids. CDR3 loop: CASSHGTGPYNEQFF. As DNA, the CDR3 is TGTGCCAGCAGCCACGGGACAGGGCCCTACAATGAGCAGTTCTTC. Full variable domain (rest looked up from reference TRBV11-3 and TRBJ2-1): EAGVVQSPRYKIIEKKQPVAFWCNPISGHNTLYWYLQNLGQGPELLIRYENEEAVDDSQLPKDRFSAERLKGVDSTLKIQPAELGDSAVYLCASSHGTGPYNEQFFGPGTRLTVL.

The chain links TRBV4-3 to TRBJ2-7; weak D call: TRBD1 (5 bases). Trimming pared 0 bases from V and 3 bases from J, leaving 12 bases between. The CDR3 is 15 amino acids. The germline CDR1 and CDR2 sequences are LGHNA and YSLEER. CDR3 nucleotide sequence: TGCGCCAGCAGCCAAGATCCTAGGGGCGGCTACGAGCAGTACTTC. Residues: CASSQDPRGGYEQYF.

The V call is TRBV2, the J call TRBJ1-2; D might be TRBD1 (6 bases). The CDR3 is made up of 15 amino acids. Trimming removed 2 bases from V and 6 bases from J, with 16 bases in between. Germline V gene lookup returns CDR1 SNHLY and CDR2 FYNNEI. The CDR3 loop is CASSENWAAGDGYTF. The CDR3 DNA reads TGTGCCAGCAGTGAAAATTGGGCCGCAGGGGATGGCTACACCTTC.

This chain uses TRBV11-3 with TRBJ2-1; 7 positions agree with TRBD1. Germline assignment: CDR1 SGHNT and CDR2 YENEEA. The V gene end was trimmed by 3 bases and the J gene end by 4 bases; junction bases not matched to a gene: 9. This CDR3 is 16 amino acids long. The CDR3 region is CASSLGRGRIYNEQFF. The DNA of the CDR3 is TGTGCCAGCAGCTTGGGTAGGGGGCGAATATACAATGAGCAGTTCTTC. The entire variable domain, with the rest obtained from reference TRBV11-3 and TRBJ2-1, is as follows: EAGVVQSPRYKIIEKKQPVAFWCNPISGHNTLYWYLQNLGQGPELLIRYENEEAVDDSQLPKDRFSAERLKGVDSTLKIQPAELGDSAVYLCASSLGRGRIYNEQFFGPGTRLTVL.

The rearrangement uses TRBV2 and TRBJ1-3; 7 nucleotides align to TRBD1. Germline CDR1 is SNHLY and CDR2 is FYNNEI. The trim removed 7 bases at V and 1 base at J, leaving 4 bases unmatched. This CDR3 is 14 amino acids long. The CDR3 nucleotides read TGTGCCAGCACCTCGACAGGGTCTGGAAACACCATATATTTT. This codes for CASTSTGSGNTIYF.

J is TRBJ1-2 and V is TRBV13, with a weak D call TRBD1 (6 bases). Trimming pared 5 bases from V and 6 bases from J, leaving 22 bases between. Germline V lookup: CDR1 PRHDT, CDR2 FYEKMQ (reference sequence). This CDR3 is built from 16 residues. Written as DNA, the CDR3 is TGTGCCAGCAGCATACTAAACCAGGTGGAGGGGGATGGCTACACCTTC. It encodes CASSILNQVEGDGYTF.

This rearrangement joins TRBV30 to TRBJ2-1, with unresolved D. The germline V gene encodes CDR1 GTSNPN and CDR2 SVGIG (reference sequence). The length of the CDR3 is 10 residues. Trimming stripped 4 bases from V and 8 bases from J, with 6 bases between. This CDR3 is CAWISYEQFF. CDR3 in DNA: TGTGCCTGGATATCTTATGAGCAGTTCTTC.

The V call is TRBV19, the J call TRBJ2-5; D perhaps matches TRBD2 (7 bases). Germline CDR1 and CDR2: LNHDA and SQIVND (reference sequence). V lost 6 bases to trimming and J lost 5 bases, with 19 bases between them. CDR3 length: 15 residues. The CDR3 DNA reads as TGTGCCAGTAGCGAGGGGGGGGGCCTACAGGAGACCCAGTACTTC. Translation gives CASSEGGGLQETQYF.

Here the CDR3 DNA reads TGTGCCAGCAGTTCAGGATTAGACGAGCAGTACTTC. It specifies CASSSGLDEQYF. This sequence joins TRBV28 and TRBJ2-7, with no clear D. The CDR3 contains 12 residues. Trimming shortened V by 4 bases and J by 5 bases, and 9 bases separated the two germline ends. The germline V gene has CDR1 MDHEN and CDR2 SYDVKM.

The DNA for the CDR3 is TGTGCCAGTAGTATGGGGGCAGCCTACGAGCAGTACTTC. Translation gives CASSMGAAYEQYF. V is TRBV19 and J is TRBJ2-7, with TRBD1 as a possible D gene (6 bases). The V gene lost 3 bases and the J gene lost 2 bases, with 8 bases spanning the gap. This CDR3 spans 13 amino acids. Germline loops: CDR1 LNHDA, CDR2 SQIVND (reference sequence).

The chain recombines TRBV7-3 with TRBJ2-1, with 8 bases matching TRBD2. CDR1 and CDR2 (germline): SGHTA, FQGTGA. This CDR3 spans 16 amino acids. The V segment lost 5 bases and the J segment 0 bases; nucleotides outside the gene matches: 6. For the CDR3, the DNA is TGTGCCAGCAGCACTTCCGGGGGGGCCTCCTACAATGAGCAGTTCTTC. Translation: CASSTSGGASYNEQFF.